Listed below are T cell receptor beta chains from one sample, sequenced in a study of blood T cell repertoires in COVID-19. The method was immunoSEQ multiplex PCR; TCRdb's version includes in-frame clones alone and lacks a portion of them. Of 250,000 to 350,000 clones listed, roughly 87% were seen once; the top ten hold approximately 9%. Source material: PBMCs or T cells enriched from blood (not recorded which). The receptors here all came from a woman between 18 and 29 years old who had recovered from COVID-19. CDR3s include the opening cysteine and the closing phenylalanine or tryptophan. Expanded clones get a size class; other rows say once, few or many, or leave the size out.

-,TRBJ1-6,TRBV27,CASARVDSPLHF
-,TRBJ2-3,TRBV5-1,CASSPQGDTDTQYF
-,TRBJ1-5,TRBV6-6,CASRSDTSNQPQHF
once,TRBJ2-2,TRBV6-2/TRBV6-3,CASSPWTGRTTLLTGELFF
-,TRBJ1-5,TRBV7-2,CASSAHAGILQPQHF
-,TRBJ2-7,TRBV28,CASSWGFRDSSSYEQYF
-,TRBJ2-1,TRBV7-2,CASSARAAGNEQFF
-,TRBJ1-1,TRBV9,CASSLGRQGPEAFF
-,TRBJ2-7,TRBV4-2,CASSQGTTLGHEQYF
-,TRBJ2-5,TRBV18,CASSPDRGRGIQETQYF
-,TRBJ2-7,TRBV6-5,CASSYPGQGFDEQYF
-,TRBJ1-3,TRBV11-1,CASSHNPGDTIYF
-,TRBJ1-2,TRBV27,CASRDPGTGGYGYTF
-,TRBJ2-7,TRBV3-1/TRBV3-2,CASRPTGGRPYEQYF
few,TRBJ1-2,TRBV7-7,CASSLVWAGQGYTF
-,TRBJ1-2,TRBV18,CASSDSNYGYTF
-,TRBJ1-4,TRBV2,CASSRNTGEEKLFF
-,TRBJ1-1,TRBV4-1,CASSHPAGTGLDMNTEAFF
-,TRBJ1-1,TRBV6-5,CASRQQGATTEAFF
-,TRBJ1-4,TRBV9,CASSEFGGWNEKLFF
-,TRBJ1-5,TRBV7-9,CASSLGVQGYNQPQHF
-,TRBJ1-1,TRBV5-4,CASSSTGTGNTEAFF
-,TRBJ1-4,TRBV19,CASSIQGQANEKLFF
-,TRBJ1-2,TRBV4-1,CASSHDHWGREDGYTF
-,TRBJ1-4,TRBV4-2,CASSQDGSATNEKLFF
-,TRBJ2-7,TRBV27,CASAGTGRYEQYF
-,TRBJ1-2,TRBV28,CASSLPGQFYGYTF
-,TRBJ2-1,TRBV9,CASSHGGAYNEQFF
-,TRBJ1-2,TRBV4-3,CASSQADRAGWEPGYTF
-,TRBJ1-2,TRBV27,CASSFWGGGYTF
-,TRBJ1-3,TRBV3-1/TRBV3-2,CASSQTRDRVRRSGNTIYF
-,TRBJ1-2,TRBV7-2,CASSFTATGYTF
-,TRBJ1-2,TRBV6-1,CASSEVTGAYGYTF
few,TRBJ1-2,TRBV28,CASNGANYGYTF
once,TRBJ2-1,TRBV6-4,CARSSGQGIFVQFF
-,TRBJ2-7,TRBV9,CASSARDSTYEQYF
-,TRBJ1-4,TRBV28,CASSPRRTGMNEKLFF
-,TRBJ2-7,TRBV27,CASRSGQGWDEQYF
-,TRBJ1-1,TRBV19,CASRTGGAFTEAFF
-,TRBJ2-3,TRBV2,CASSGTGSADTQYF
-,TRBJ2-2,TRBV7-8,CASTLKLEATQNTGELFF
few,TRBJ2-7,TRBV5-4,CASSLLGQVPYEQYF
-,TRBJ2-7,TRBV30,CAWDRGASYEQYF
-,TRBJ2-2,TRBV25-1,CASRQGNTGELFF
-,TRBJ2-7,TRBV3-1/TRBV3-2,CASSQKPLLAGPTYEQYF
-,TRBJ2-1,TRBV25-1,CASSSLAGTNNEQFF
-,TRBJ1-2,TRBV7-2,CASSFRGIYGYTF
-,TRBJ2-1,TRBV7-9,CASSMGLQREDGEQFF
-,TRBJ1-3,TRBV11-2,CASSLGANSGNTIYF
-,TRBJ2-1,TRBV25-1,CASSGYSGTDNSYNEQFF
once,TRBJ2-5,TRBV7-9,CASSSGGVEETQYF
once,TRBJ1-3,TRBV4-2,CASSSGLLSGNTIYF
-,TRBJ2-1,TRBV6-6,CASSSERVSSYNEQFF
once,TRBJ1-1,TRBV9,CASSGLTGANTEAFF
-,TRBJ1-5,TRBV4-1,CASSQVQGAGQPQHF
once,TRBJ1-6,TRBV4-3,CASSQDLAWLLFRQGVNSPLHF
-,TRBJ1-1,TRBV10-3,CAISARTGNVGTEAFF
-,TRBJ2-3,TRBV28,CASSGVGTLEDTQYF
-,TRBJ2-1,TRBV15,CATSNPKGLRGGEQFF